This paragraph reports one TCR beta chain. Its target is not known. Germline V CDR1 and CDR2: DFQATT, SNEGSKA (reference sequence). This CDR3 is 15 amino acids long. The sample is drawn from a study of T cells expressing NK-cell markers. TCRdb re-called the 5' RACE reads; every CDR3 protein appears as one record, without DNA. In all, the sample yields a few hundred thousand distinct CDR3 sequences. Study-level points and caveats: In a group of about six donors, dominant NKG2C+ clonotypes represented roughly 1.0-7.5% of CD8+ T cells. A few donors' CD3+CD56-NKG2C+ cells were dominated by the same clonotypes.

The sequence was obtained from a man aged 18-70 years in good health. The sample was blood T cells: a sorted CD56 or NKG2C T cell subset, CD4+ or CD8+ T cells, or bulk PBMC T cells (not recorded which). The chain employs TRBV20-1 and TRBJ2-1. The CDR3 sequence is CSAPPPVGSYNEQFF.